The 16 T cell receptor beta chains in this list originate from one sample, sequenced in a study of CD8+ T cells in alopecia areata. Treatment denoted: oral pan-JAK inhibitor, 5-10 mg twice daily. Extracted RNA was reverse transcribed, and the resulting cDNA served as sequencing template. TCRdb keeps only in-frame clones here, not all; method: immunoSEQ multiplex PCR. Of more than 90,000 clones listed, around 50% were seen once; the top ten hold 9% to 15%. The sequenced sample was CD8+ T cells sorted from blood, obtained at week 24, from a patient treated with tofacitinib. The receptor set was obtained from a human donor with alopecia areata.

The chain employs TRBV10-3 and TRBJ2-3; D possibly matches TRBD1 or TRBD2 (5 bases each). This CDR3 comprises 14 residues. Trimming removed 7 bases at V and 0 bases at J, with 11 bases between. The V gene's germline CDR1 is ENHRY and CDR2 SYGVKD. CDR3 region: CAIKGTGSTDTQYF. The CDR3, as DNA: TGTGCCATCAAGGGGACGGGTAGCACAGATACGCAGTATTTT.

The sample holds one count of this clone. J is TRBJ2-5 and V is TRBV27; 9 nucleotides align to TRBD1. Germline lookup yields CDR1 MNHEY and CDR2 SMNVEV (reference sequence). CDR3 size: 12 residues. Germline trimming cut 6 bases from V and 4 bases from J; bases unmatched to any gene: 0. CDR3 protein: CASRTGGETQYF. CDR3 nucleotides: TGTGCCAGCAGGACAGGGGGAGAGACCCAGTACTTC.

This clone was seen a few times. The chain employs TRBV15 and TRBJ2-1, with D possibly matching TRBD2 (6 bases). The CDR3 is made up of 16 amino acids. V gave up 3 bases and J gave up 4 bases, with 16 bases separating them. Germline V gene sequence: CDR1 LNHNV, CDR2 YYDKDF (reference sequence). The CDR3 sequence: CATSSGGTAFYNEQFF. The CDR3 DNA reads TGTGCCACCAGCAGCGGCGGGACCGCTTTTTACAATGAGCAGTTCTTC.

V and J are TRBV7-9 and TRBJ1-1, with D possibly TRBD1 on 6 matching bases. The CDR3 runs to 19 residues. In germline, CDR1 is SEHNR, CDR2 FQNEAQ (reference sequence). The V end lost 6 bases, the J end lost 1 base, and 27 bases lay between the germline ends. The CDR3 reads CASRPELQGRPTSNTEAFF. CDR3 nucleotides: TGTGCCAGCAGGCCTGAGTTGCAGGGGCGCCCAACCTCGAACACTGAAGCTTTCTTT.

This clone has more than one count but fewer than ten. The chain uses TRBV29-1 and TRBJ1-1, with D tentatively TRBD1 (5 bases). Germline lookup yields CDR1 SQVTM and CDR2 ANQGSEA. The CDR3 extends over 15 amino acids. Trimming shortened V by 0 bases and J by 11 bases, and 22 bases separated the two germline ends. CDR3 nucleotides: TGCAGCGTTGAAGATCGGGCCGACAGTAACCTGGCGGCTTTCTTT. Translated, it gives CSVEDRADSNLAAFF. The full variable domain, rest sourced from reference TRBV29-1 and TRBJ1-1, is SAVISQKPSRDICQRGTSLTIQCQVDSQVTMMFWYRQQPGQSLTLIATANQGSEATYESGFVIDKFPISRPNLTFSTLTVSNMSPEDSSIYLCSVEDRADSNLAAFFGQGTRLTVV.

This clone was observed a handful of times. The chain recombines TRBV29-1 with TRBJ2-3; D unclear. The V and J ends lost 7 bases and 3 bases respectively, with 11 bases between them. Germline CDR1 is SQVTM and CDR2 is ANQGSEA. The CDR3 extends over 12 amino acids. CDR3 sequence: CSAWAATDTQYF. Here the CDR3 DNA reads TGCAGCGCCTGGGCAGCAACAGATACGCAGTATTTT.

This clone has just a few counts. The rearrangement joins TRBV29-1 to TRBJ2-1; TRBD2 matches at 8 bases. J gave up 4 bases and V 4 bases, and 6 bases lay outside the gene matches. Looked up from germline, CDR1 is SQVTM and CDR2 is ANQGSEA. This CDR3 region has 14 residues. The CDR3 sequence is CSVVSGGGYNEQFF. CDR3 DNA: TGCAGCGTTGTGTCCGGGGGGGGATACAATGAGCAGTTCTTC.

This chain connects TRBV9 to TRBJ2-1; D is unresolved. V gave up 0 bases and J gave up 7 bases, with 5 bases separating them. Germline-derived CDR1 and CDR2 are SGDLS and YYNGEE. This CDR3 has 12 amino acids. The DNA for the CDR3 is TGTGCCAGCAGCGTAGGGGATAATGAGCAGTTCTTC. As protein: CASSVGDNEQFF.

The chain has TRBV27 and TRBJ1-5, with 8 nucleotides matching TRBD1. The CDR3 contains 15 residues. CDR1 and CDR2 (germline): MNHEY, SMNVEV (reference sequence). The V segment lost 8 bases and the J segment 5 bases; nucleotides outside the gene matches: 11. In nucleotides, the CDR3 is TGTGCCAGCGCTCCGTGGCAGGGGGCGGATCAGCCCCAGCATTTT. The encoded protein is CASAPWQGADQPQHF.

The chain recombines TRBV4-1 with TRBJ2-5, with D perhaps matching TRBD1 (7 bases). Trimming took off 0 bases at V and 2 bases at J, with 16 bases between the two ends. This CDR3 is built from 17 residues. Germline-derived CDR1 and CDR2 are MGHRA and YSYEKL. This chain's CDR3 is CASSQDRGQGGQETQYF. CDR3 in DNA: TGCGCCAGCAGCCAAGATCGGGGCCAGGGGGGACAAGAGACCCAGTACTTC.

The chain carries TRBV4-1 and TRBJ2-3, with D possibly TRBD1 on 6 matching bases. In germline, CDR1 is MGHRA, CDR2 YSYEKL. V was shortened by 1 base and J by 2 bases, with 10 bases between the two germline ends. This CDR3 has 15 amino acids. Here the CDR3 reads CASSQARGITDTQYF. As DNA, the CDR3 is TGCGCCAGCAGCCAAGCCAGGGGTATCACAGATACGCAGTATTTT.

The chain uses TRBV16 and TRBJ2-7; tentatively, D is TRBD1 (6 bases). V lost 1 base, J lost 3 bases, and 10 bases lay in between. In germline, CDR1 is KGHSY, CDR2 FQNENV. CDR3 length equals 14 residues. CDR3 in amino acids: CASSQFGRGYEQYF. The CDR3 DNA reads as TGTGCCAGCAGCCAATTCGGCAGGGGCTACGAGCAGTACTTC.

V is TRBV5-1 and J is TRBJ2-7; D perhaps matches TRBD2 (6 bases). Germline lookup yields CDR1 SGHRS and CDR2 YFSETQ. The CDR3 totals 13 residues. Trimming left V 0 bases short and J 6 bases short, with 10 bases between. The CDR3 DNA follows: TGCGCCAGCAGCTTGGGTCCGGGGGTCGAGCAGTACTTC. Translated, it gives CASSLGPGVEQYF.

CDR3 DNA: TGTGCCAGCAGCCAGGGAGAGAGGTTGTCCCAGCATTTT. Translating it yields CASSQGERLSQHF. This chain connects TRBV6-5 to TRBJ1-5; possibly TRBD1 for D (5 bases). Trimming took 6 bases from V and 11 from J, leaving 17 bases between them. Germline CDR1 MNHEY, CDR2 SVGAGI. The CDR3 covers 13 residues.

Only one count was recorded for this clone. CDR3 in amino acids: CASSQDRGRANGYTF. CDR3 DNA sequence: TGCGCCAGCAGCCAAGATAGGGGCAGGGCGAATGGCTACACCTTC. The chain uses TRBV4-1 and TRBJ1-2, with D possibly TRBD1 on 5 matching bases. V was clipped by 0 bases and J by 6 bases, with 14 bases between them. Germline-derived CDR1 and CDR2 are MGHRA and YSYEKL. This CDR3 comprises 15 residues.

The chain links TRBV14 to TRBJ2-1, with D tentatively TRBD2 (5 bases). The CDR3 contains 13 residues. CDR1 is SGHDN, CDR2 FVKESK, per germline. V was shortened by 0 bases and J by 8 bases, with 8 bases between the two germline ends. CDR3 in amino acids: CASSQDIGDEQFF. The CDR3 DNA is TGTGCCAGCAGCCAAGATATCGGGGATGAGCAGTTCTTC.